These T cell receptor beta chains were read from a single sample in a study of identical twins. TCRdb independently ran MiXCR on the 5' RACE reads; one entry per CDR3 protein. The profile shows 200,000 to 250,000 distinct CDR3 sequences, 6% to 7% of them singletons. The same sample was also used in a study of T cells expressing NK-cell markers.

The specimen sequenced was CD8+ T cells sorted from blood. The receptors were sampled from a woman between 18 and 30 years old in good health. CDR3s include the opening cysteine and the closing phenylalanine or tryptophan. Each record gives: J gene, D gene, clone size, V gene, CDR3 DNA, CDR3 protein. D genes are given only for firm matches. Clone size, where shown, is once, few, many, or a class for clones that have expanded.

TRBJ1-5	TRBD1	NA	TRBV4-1	TGCGCCAGCAGCCAAGTTGGGGGACAGGGCATCAATCAGCCCCAGCATTTT	CASSQVGGQGINQPQHF
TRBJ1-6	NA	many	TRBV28	TGTGCCAGCAGTTTATCACAGGTTTATTCACCCCTCCACTTT	CASSLSQVYSPLHF
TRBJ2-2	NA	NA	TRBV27	TGTGCCAGCAGTCCGCGACTGATCACCGGGGAGCTGTTTTTT	CASSPRLITGELFF
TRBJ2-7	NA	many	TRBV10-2	TGCGCCAGCAGCTCGGGACTCCGATACTACGAGCAGTACTTC	CASSSGLRYYEQYF
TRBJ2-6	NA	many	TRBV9	TGTGCCAGCAGCGTAGATGGGGGTTCTGGGGCCAACGTCCTGACTTTC	CASSVDGGSGANVLTF
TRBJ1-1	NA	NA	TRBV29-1	TGCAGCGTTGTCGGTACCGACACTGAAGCTTTCTTT	CSVVGTDTEAFF
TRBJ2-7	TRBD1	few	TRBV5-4	TGTGCCAGCAGCTTGGGGGACAGGGTCGGCGAGCAGTACTTC	CASSLGDRVGEQYF
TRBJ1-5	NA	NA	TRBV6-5	TGTGCCAGCAGTTATAGGACGGACGATCAGCCCCAGCATTTT	CASSYRTDDQPQHF
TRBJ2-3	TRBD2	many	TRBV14	TGTGCCAGCAGCCAGACTAGCGGGGGCCAAGATACGCAGTATTTT	CASSQTSGGQDTQYF
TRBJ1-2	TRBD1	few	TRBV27	TGTGCCAGCCGGGACAGGGAGGGTGCTAACTATGGCTACACCTTC	CASRDREGANYGYTF
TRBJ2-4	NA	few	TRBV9	TGTGCCAGCAGCGCCCACGGAGGGGACCCCAAAAACATTCAGTACTTC	CASSAHGGDPKNIQYF
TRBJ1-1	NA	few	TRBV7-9	TGTGCCAGCAACAGGGTTGTTGACACTGAAGCTTTCTTT	CASNRVVDTEAFF
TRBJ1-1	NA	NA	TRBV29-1	TGCAGCCTTGGTTTTACGGGGAACACTGAAGCTTTCTTT	CSLGFTGNTEAFF
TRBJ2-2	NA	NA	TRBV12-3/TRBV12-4	TGTGCCAGCATGGGGGGAAACACCGGGGAGCTGTTTTTT	CASMGGNTGELFF
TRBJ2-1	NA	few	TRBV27	TGTGCCAGCAGTTTATTGACAGCTAATGAGCAGTTCTTC	CASSLLTANEQFF
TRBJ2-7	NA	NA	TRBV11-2	TGTGCCAGCAGCTTCACTGGACTCTCCCCACGCTACGAGCAGTACTTC	CASSFTGLSPRYEQYF
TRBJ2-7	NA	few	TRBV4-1	TGCGCCAGCAGCCAGGAAGACAGGGAGGCCTACGAGCAGTACTTC	CASSQEDREAYEQYF
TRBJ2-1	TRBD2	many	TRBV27	TGTGCCAGCAGGTTGGGCGGGAGCGATGAGCAGTTCTTC	CASRLGGSDEQFF
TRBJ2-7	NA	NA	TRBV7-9	TGTGCCAGCAGCTTAGGGGGGCGCGGCTACGAGCAGTACTTC	CASSLGGRGYEQYF
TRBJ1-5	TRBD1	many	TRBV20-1	TGCAGTGCTAGCCGGACAGGGGGCGGCAATCAGCCCCAGCATTTT	CSASRTGGGNQPQHF